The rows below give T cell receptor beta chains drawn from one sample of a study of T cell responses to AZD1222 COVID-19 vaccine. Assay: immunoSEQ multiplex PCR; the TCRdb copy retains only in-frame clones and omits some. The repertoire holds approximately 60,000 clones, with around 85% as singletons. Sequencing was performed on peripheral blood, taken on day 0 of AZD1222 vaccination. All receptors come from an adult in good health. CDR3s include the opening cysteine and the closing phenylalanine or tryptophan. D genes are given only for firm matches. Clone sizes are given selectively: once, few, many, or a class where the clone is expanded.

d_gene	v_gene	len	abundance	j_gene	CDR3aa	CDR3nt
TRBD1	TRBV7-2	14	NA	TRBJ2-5	CASSLGQGLETQYF	TGTGCCAGCAGCTTAGGACAGGGGTTGGAGACCCAGTACTTC
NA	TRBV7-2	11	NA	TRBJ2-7	CASSPSYEQYF	TGTGCCAGCAGCCCGTCCTACGAGCAGTACTTC
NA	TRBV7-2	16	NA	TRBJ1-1	CASSLGWVRLNTEAFF	TGTGCCAGCAGCTTAGGTTGGGTACGGCTGAACACTGAAGCTTTCTTT
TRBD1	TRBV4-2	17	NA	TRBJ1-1	CASSRNQGTGANTEAFF	TGTGCCAGCAGCCGAAACCAGGGGACAGGTGCCAACACTGAAGCTTTCTTT
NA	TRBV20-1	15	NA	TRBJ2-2	CSASSGAGYTGELFF	TGCAGTGCTAGTAGCGGAGCCGGATACACCGGGGAGCTGTTTTTT
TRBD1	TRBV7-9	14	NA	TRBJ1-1	CASSRQGMNTEAFF	TGTGCCAGCAGCCGACAGGGGATGAACACTGAAGCTTTCTTT
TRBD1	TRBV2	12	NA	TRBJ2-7	CASTTGVYEQYF	TGTGCCAGCACTACAGGGGTCTACGAGCAGTACTTC
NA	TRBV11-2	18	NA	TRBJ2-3	CASSPILREMRLTDTQYF	TGTGCCAGCAGCCCTATTTTACGGGAGATGAGACTCACAGATACGCAGTATTTT
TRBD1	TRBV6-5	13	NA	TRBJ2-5	CASNRDRGETQYF	TGTGCCAGCAACCGGGACAGGGGAGAGACCCAGTACTTC
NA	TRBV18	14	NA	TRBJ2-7	CASSPKSGDYEQYF	TGTGCCAGCTCACCAAAAAGCGGAGACTACGAGCAGTACTTC
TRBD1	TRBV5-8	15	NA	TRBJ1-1	CASSPLGQRNNEAFF	TGTGCCAGCAGCCCACTGGGACAGCGTAATAATGAAGCTTTCTTT
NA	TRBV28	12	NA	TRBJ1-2	CASKVATYGYTF	TGTGCCAGCAAAGTAGCGACCTATGGCTACACCTTC
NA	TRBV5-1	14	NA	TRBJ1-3	CASSGGDSGNTIYF	TGCGCCAGCAGTGGGGGAGACTCTGGAAACACCATATATTTT
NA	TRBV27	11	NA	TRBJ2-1	CASSGWNEQFF	TGTGCCAGCAGTGGCTGGAATGAGCAGTTCTTC
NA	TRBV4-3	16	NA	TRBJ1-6	CASSQERESYNSPLHF	TGCGCCAGCAGCCAAGAGAGGGAATCCTATAATTCACCCCTCCACTTT
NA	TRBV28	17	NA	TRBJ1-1	CASSSLTGADLNTEAFF	TGTGCCAGCAGTTCCCTGACAGGAGCCGACCTGAACACTGAAGCTTTCTTT
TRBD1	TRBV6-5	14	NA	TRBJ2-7	CASSTGTGFYEQYF	TGTGCCAGCAGTACCGGGACAGGGTTCTACGAGCAGTACTTC
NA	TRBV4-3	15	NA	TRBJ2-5	CASSQETTAQETQYF	TGCGCCAGCAGCCAAGAGACAACCGCGCAAGAGACCCAGTACTTC
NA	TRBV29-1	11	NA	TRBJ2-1	CSVSRRNEQFF	TGCAGCGTGAGTAGGAGGAATGAGCAGTTCTTC
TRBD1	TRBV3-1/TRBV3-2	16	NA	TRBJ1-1	CASSQDRDREGTEAFF	TGTGCCAGCAGCCAAGATAGGGACAGGGAGGGCACTGAAGCTTTCTTT
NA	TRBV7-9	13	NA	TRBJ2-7	CASSLARGYEQYF	TGTGCCAGCAGCTTAGCTAGAGGCTACGAGCAGTACTTC
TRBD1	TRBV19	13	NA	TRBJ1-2	CASDQQGAYGYTF	TGTGCCAGCGACCAACAGGGGGCTTATGGCTACACCTTC
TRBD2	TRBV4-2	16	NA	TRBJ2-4	CASSQEPTSGTNIQYF	TGTGCCAGCAGCCAAGAGCCTACTAGCGGTACAAACATTCAGTACTTC
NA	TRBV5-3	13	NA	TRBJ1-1	CARSFNLNTEAFF	TGTGCCAGAAGCTTTAACCTGAACACTGAAGCTTTCTTT
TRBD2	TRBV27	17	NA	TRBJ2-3	CASSFRTSGTSTDTQYF	TGTGCCAGCAGTTTCCGGACTAGCGGGACGAGCACAGATACGCAGTATTTT
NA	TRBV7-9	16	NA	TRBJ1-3	CASSLDEGWSGNTIYF	TGTGCCAGCAGCTTAGATGAGGGGTGGTCTGGAAACACCATATATTTT
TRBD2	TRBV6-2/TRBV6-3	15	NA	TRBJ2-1	CASSYGGGSYNEQFF	TGTGCCAGCAGTTACGGCGGGGGCTCCTACAATGAGCAGTTCTTC
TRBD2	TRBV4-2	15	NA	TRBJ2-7	CASSQGREREYEQYF	TGTGCCAGCAGCCAAGGAAGAGAGCGGGAGTACGAGCAGTACTTC
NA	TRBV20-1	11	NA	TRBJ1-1	CSADLGTEAFF	TGCAGTGCTGACCTGGGGACTGAAGCTTTCTTT
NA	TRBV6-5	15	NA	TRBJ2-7	CASTAGNSDSDEQYF	TGTGCCAGCACCGCGGGAAACAGTGACTCCGACGAGCAGTACTTC
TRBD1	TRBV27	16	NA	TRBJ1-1	CASSPLQGASWTEAFF	TGTGCCAGCAGTCCACTCCAGGGGGCAAGCTGGACTGAAGCTTTCTTT
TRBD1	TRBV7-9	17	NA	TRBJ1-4	CASSLTDRGPINEKLFF	TGTGCCAGCAGCTTAACCGACAGGGGTCCAATTAATGAAAAACTGTTTTTT
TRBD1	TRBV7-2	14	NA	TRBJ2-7	CASSLVTGNYEQYF	TGTGCCAGCAGCTTAGTGACAGGGAACTACGAGCAGTACTTC
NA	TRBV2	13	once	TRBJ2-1	CASSERLAGEQFF	TGTGCCAGCAGTGAACGTCTCGCTGGGGAGCAGTTCTTC
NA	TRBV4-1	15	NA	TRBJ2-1	CASSQGFSPYNEQFF	TGCGCCAGCAGCCAAGGTTTCTCCCCCTACAATGAGCAGTTCTTC
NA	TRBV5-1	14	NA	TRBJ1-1	CASSLGAANTEAFF	TGCGCCAGCAGCTTGGGGGCGGCAAACACTGAAGCTTTCTTT
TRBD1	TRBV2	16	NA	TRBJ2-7	CASSNTGTGPSYEQYF	TGTGCCAGCAGTAACACCGGGACAGGGCCCTCCTACGAGCAGTACTTC